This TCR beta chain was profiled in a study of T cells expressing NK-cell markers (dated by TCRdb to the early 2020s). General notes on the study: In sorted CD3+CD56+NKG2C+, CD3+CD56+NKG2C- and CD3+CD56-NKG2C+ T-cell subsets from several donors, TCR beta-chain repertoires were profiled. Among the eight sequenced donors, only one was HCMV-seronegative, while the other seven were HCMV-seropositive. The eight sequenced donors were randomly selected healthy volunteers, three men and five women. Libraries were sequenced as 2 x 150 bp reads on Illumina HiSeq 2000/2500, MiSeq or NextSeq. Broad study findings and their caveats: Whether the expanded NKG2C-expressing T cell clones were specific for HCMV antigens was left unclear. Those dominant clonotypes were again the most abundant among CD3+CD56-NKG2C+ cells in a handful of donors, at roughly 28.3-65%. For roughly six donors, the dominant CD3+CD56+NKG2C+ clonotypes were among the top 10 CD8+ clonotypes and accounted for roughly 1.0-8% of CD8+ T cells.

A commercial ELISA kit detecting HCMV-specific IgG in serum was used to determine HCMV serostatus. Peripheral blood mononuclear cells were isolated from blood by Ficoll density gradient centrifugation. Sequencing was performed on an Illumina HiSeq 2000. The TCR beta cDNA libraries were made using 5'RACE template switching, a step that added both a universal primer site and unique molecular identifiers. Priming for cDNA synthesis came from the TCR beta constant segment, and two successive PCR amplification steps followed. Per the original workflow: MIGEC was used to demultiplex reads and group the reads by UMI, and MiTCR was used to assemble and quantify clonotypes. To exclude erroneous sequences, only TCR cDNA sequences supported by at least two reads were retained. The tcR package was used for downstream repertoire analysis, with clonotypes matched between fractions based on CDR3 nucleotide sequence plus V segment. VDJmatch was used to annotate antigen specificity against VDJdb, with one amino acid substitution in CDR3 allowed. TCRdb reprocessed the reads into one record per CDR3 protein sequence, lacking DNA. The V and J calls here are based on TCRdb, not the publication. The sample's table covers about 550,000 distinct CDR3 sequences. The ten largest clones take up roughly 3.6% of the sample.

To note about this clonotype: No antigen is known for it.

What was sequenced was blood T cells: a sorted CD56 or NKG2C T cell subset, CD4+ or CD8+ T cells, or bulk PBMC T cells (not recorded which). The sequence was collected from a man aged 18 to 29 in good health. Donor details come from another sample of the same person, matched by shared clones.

The CDR3 here reads CSVGEGGQYNEQFF. The sequence links TRBV20-1 to TRBJ2-1; TCRdb's assignment of TRBD2 cannot be checked, as there is no DNA. As encoded in the germline V gene (reference sequence), CDR1 is DFQATT while CDR2 is SNEGSKA. The CDR3, from cysteine to phenylalanine, totals 14 residues. The DNA is not on file.